These T cell receptor beta chains were read from a single sample in a study of blood T cell repertoires in COVID-19. The method was immunoSEQ multiplex PCR; TCRdb's version includes in-frame clones alone and lacks a portion of them. The data show 140,000 to 150,000 clones, 88% seen once. Sample: peripheral blood. These TCRs come from a man aged 70 or older with acute or convalescent COVID-19. Both conserved end residues are part of each CDR3. D genes are given only for firm matches. Size tells how often a clone was seen (once, few, many) or the class of an expanded clone, and some rows leave it out.

cdr3_nt cdr3_aa cdr3_length d_call j_call v_call clone_size
TGCGCCAGCAGCCCAGGGGACAGCTCCTACGAGCAGTACTTC CASSPGDSSYEQYF 14 TRBD1 TRBJ2-7 TRBV5-1 NA
TGTGCCAGCAGCCCGGGACAGGCTCAAGGGGAGCAGTACTTC CASSPGQAQGEQYF 14 TRBD1 TRBJ2-7 TRBV5-5 few
TGTGCCAGCAGCCCACGATTGGCAGGGGTTGGCTACACCTTC CASSPRLAGVGYTF 14 NA TRBJ1-2 TRBV7-2 NA
TGTGCCAGCAGCTTATCCAGTGGCCTCTCTGGAAACACCATATATTTT CASSLSSGLSGNTIYF 16 NA TRBJ1-3 TRBV7-2 NA
TGTGCCAGCAGTCCGGGCGGGCTCCCTTCCGGGGAGCTGTTTTTT CASSPGGLPSGELFF 15 NA TRBJ2-2 TRBV27 NA
TGTGCCAGCTTACCTACAGGTGGGAACACTGAAGCTTTCTTT CASLPTGGNTEAFF 14 NA TRBJ1-1 TRBV18 NA
TGTGCCAGCAGTTACTCGAGGGGACAGGATGAGCAGTTCTTC CASSYSRGQDEQFF 14 TRBD1 TRBJ2-1 TRBV6-5 NA
TGTGCCAGCAGTTATCGGCGGGGTAACTATGGCTACACCTTC CASSYRRGNYGYTF 14 NA TRBJ1-2 TRBV6-2/TRBV6-3 NA
TGCGCCAGCAGCTGGGACACGATCTATGGCTACACCTTC CASSWDTIYGYTF 13 NA TRBJ1-2 TRBV5-1 few
TGCGCCAGCAGCCTTACCGACAGGGCCCACAATGAGCAGTTCTTC CASSLTDRAHNEQFF 15 TRBD1 TRBJ2-1 TRBV4-1 NA
TGCGCCAGCAGCGCGGATGGGAGCAACTCTGGCTACACCTTC CASSADGSNSGYTF 14 NA TRBJ1-2 TRBV5-1 NA
TGTGCCAGCGGAGGGGCTGGGAACACTGAAGCTTTCTTT CASGGAGNTEAFF 13 NA TRBJ1-1 TRBV6-5 NA
TGTGCCAGCTTCCTGGATGGTGGCCGGAGGGAGACCCAGTACTTC CASFLDGGRRETQYF 15 NA TRBJ2-5 TRBV7-9 NA
TGTGCCAGCAGCTTGGGTGAGGCGGACTATAATTCACCCCTCCACTTT CASSLGEADYNSPLHF 16 NA TRBJ1-6 TRBV5-4 NA
TGTGCCAGCAGTTTAGATTGGAGGCCCCATATCTTC CASSLDWRPHIF 12 NA TRBJ1-2 TRBV12-3/TRBV12-4 NA
TGTGCCAGCAGCTTAGGGGACAGCGAGCAGTACTTC CASSLGDSEQYF 12 TRBD1 TRBJ2-7 TRBV7-9 once
TGCGCCAGCAGCCCTCTACTCGGCGTACGGGTTCCCTACGAGCAGTACTTC CASSPLLGVRVPYEQYF 17 NA TRBJ2-7 TRBV4-1 NA
TGTGCCAGCAGCCAAGGAAGGGCAGGGGCGCCAGCCGGGGAGCTGTTTTTT CASSQGRAGAPAGELFF 17 NA TRBJ2-2 TRBV3-1/TRBV3-2 medium-sized
TGTGCCAGCAGGTCCGGGTTGACGGAAAAACTGTTTTTT CASRSGLTEKLFF 13 NA TRBJ1-4 TRBV6-5 NA
TGTGCCACCAGAGGGGAAGGCTCCTACAATGAGCAGTTCTTC CATRGEGSYNEQFF 14 NA TRBJ2-1 TRBV24-1 NA
TGTGCCAGCAGCCGGGGGGGGGCTGGGGGCACAGATACGCAGTATTTT CASSRGGAGGTDTQYF 16 TRBD2 TRBJ2-3 TRBV5-4 NA
TGTGCCGGACAGGGGGACGGTCAGCCCCAGCATTTT CAGQGDGQPQHF 12 TRBD1 TRBJ1-5 TRBV2 NA
TGTGCCAGCAGCACCGAGGTCCCCCGCACAGATACGCAGTATTTT CASSTEVPRTDTQYF 15 NA TRBJ2-3 TRBV7-9 NA
TGTGCCAGCAGTTTAAACAGGAACTATAATTCACCCCTCCACTTT CASSLNRNYNSPLHF 15 NA TRBJ1-6 TRBV28 NA
TGTGCCAGCAGTCCTGTCGAGAATTCACCCCTCCACTTT CASSPVENSPLHF 13 NA TRBJ1-6 TRBV27 few
TGTGCCAGCAGCTTGAGGGGGTCCCGCTCTGGAAACACCATATATTTT CASSLRGSRSGNTIYF 16 NA TRBJ1-3 TRBV11-2 NA
TGCGCCAGCAGCAATTTCCTGTCCTACAATGAGCAGTTCTTC CASSNFLSYNEQFF 14 NA TRBJ2-1 TRBV5-1 NA
TGTGCCAGCAGGAATCAGGGAGGCGGCACTGAAGCTTTCTTT CASRNQGGGTEAFF 14 NA TRBJ1-1 TRBV3-1/TRBV3-2 NA
TGTGCCAGCAGCTTAGGAGGAGGGGCGAACACTGAAGCTTTCTTT CASSLGGGANTEAFF 15 NA TRBJ1-1 TRBV11-2 NA